The 2 T cell receptor beta chains listed next were all sequenced from one sample in a study of T cell repertoires in cytomegalovirus infection. What these receptors recognize is not known. TCRdb re-called the reads through MiXCR, storing one row per CDR3 protein. The sample shows about 830,000 distinct CDR3 sequences, about 31% of them seen only once. The sequences come from cultured CD8+ T cells from PBMCs, collected from culture after CMV antigen stimulation. The receptors were sampled from a human donor in good health (CMV status not recorded). Some clones in this sample may be carry-over from other donors' samples.

This clonotype was seen a few times. V is TRBV18 and J is TRBJ2-7; 9 positions match TRBD1. Germline V gives CDR1 KGHSH, CDR2 LQKENI. V was clipped by 4 bases and J by 4 bases; unmatched bases: 17. The CDR3 is 18 residues long. The DNA for the CDR3 is TGTGCCAGCTCACTACTGTACCAGATGTTGGGACAGGGTTACGAGCAGTACGTC. Protein: CASSLLYQMLGQGYEQYV.

This clonotype was observed a single time. The chain couples TRBV7-6 to TRBJ1-2; no firm D call. This CDR3 is built from 15 residues. V dropped 1 base and J dropped 4 bases, with 13 bases sitting between them. From germline, CDR1 is SGHVS and CDR2 FNYEAQ. This CDR3 reads CASSLGEARSYGYTF. For the CDR3, the DNA is TGTGCCAGCAGCTTAGGTGAGGCGCGTAGCTATGGCTACACCTTC.